Following are 7 T cell receptor beta chains from one sample sequenced in a study of CD4 T cells in relation to SARS-CoV-2 and coronaviruses. Their cognate antigens are unknown. The method was immunoSEQ multiplex PCR; TCRdb's version includes in-frame clones alone and lacks a portion of them. The sample consists of some 27,000 clones, 74% of them appearing once. CD4+ T cells from unexposed donors were obtained before the COVID-19 pandemic (2011-2018). The cells were cultured for less than twelve days before CD4+ T cells were isolated. The specimen sequenced was CD4+ T cells from PBMCs, cultured in vitro. Source of these receptors: a human donor in good health.

The chain recombines TRBV11-2 with TRBJ1-4; D gene unclear. CDR1 is SGHAT and CDR2 is FQNNGV in the germline V gene. The CDR3 sequence is 18 residues long. Trimming cost V 2 bases and J 1 base, with 17 bases left between them. CDR3 in amino acids: CASSLRSQTDVTNEKLFF. DNA for the CDR3: TGTGCCAGCAGCTTAAGGAGTCAGACCGACGTAACTAATGAAAAACTGTTTTTT.

The V call is TRBV27, the J call TRBJ2-3; D gene ambiguous. Trimming cost V 3 bases and J 6 bases, with 10 bases left between them. The CDR3 totals 13 residues. CDR1 and CDR2 from the germline V gene are MNHEY and SMNVEV (reference sequence). The CDR3 nucleotides read TGTGCCAGCAGTTTCGACTCCCCGGATACGCAGTATTTT. Translated: CASSFDSPDTQYF.

This clone was detected only once. The rearrangement uses TRBV2 and TRBJ2-3; D unclear. Germline CDR1 is SNHLY and CDR2 is FYNNEI. This CDR3 contains 13 residues. The V and J ends lost 1 base and 2 bases respectively, with 4 bases between them. DNA for the CDR3: TGTGCCAGCAGTGAAGTTTCCACAGATACGCAGTATTTT. This sequence encodes CASSEVSTDTQYF.

V and J are TRBV7-6 and TRBJ2-2; TRBD2 aligns across 13 bases. This CDR3 is built from 15 residues. CDR1 is SGHVS, CDR2 FNYEAQ, per germline. The V and J ends lost 5 bases and 5 bases, in that order; junction bases with no gene match: 2. CDR3 residues: CASSPLAGGTGELFF. The CDR3 nucleotides read TGTGCCAGCAGCCCACTAGCGGGGGGGACCGGGGAGCTGTTTTTT.

This clone was seen a few times. The chain is built from TRBV5-1 and TRBJ2-7; 13 nucleotides align to TRBD2. Germline values: CDR1 SGHRS, CDR2 YFSETQ. This CDR3 contains 15 residues. The V and J ends lost 6 bases and 5 bases, in that order; junction bases with no gene match: 8. CDR3 amino acids: CASTLTGLAGNEQYF. For the CDR3, the DNA is TGCGCCAGCACTTTGACGGGACTAGCGGGAAACGAGCAGTACTTC.

This chain connects TRBV5-1 to TRBJ2-1; 8 bases map to TRBD1. The germline V gene encodes CDR1 SGHRS and CDR2 YFSETQ. V trimming: 7 bases; J trimming: 6 bases; junction bases outside the gene matches: 6. The CDR3 extends over 13 amino acids. As DNA, the CDR3 is TGCGCCAGCCACGGACAGGGTTTCAATGAGCAGTTCTTC. It encodes CASHGQGFNEQFF.

On this clone: Distinct nucleotide sequences in the sample also encode this CDR3. The chain recombines TRBV5-1 with TRBJ1-1; 7 bases match TRBD1. The germline gives CDR1 SGHRS, CDR2 YFSETQ. After removal of 0 bases from V and 5 bases from J, the junction contained 4 bases not matched to a gene. This CDR3 region has 14 residues. DNA for the CDR3: TGCGCCAGCAGCTTGGAGGGGGCGCGGACTGAAGCTTTCTTT. Translating gives CASSLEGARTEAFF. The variable domain in full, completed from reference TRBV5-1 and TRBJ1-1, reads KAGVTQTPRYLIKTRGQQVTLSCSPISGHRSVSWYQQTPGQGLQFLFEYFSETQRNKGNFPGRFSGRQFSNSRSEMNVSTLELGDSALYLCASSLEGARTEAFFGQGTRLTVV.